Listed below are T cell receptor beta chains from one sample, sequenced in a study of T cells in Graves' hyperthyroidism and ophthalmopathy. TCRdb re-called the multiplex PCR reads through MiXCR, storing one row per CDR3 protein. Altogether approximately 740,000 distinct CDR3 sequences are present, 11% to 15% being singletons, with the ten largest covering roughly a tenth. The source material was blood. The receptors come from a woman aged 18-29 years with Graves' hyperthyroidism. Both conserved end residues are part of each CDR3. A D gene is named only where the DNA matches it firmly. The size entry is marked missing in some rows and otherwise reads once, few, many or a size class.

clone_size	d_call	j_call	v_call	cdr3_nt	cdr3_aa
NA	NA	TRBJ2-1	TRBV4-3	TGCGCCAGCAGCCCCGAGAGTGTGACCTACAATGAGCAGTTCTTC	CASSPESVTYNEQFF
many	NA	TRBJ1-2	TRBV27	TGTGCCAGCAGTTTCCGGGGGGATGGCTACACCTTC	CASSFRGDGYTF
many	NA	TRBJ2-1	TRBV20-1	TGCAGTGCTCTCCCGGTGGGACGTCATAGGAACGATGAGCAGTTCTTC	CSALPVGRHRNDEQFF
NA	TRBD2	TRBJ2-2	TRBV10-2	TGCGCCAGCGGCCTCCCGGGACTAGCGGGAGTGTCGGTCACCGGGGAGCTGTTTTTT	CASGLPGLAGVSVTGELFF
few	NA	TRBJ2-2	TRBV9	TGTGCCAGCAGCACTCAACCGTCCGGGGAGCTGTTTTTT	CASSTQPSGELFF
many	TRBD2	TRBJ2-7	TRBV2	TGTGCCAGCAGTGAAGTCGGGGGGTCACTCTACGAGCAGTACTTC	CASSEVGGSLYEQYF
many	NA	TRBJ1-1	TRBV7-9	TGTGCCAGCAGCTACCCCCAGTCCGGGAACACTGAAGCTTTCTTT	CASSYPQSGNTEAFF
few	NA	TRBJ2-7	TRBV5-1	TGCGCCAGCAGCCGCTATCGGGGGTCCTACGAGCAGTACTTC	CASSRYRGSYEQYF
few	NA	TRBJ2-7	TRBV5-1	TGCGCCAGCAGCTCGGGTGGAACAGGGTGGGACTACGAGCAGTACTTC	CASSSGGTGWDYEQYF
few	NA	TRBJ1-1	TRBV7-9	TGTGCCAGCAGCTTTCTCGGGGAAAGGGGTACTGAAGCTTTCTTT	CASSFLGERGTEAFF
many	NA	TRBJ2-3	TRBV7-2	TGTGCCAGCTCCACGAGGACGAACACAGATACGCAGTATTTT	CASSTRTNTDTQYF
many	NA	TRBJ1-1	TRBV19	TGTGCCAGTAGTATCGGGGCAAACACTGAAGCTTTCTTT	CASSIGANTEAFF
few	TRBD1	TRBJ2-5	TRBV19	TGTGCCAGTAGACATAACCCGGGGACAGGGCCGGAGACCCAGTACTTC	CASRHNPGTGPETQYF
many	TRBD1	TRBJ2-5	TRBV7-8	TGTGCCAGCAGCTTTAACAGGGGGGAGACCCAGTACTTC	CASSFNRGETQYF
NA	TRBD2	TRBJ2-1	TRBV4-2	TGTGCCAGCAGCCACTTGGAGCGGGAGAGGGGTGAGCAGTTCTTC	CASSHLERERGEQFF
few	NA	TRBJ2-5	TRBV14	TGTGCCAGCAGCCAACAGATGGAGACCCAGTACTTC	CASSQQMETQYF
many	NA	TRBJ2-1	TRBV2	TGTGCCAGCAGTGCGGGGTACAATGAGCAGTTCTTC	CASSAGYNEQFF
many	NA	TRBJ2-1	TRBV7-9	TGTGCCAGCAGCCGACAGTACAATGAGCAGTTCTTC	CASSRQYNEQFF
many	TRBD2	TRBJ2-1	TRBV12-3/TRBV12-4	TGTGCCAGCAGATCCAGGACTAGCGGGACCTACAATGAGCAGTTCTTC	CASRSRTSGTYNEQFF
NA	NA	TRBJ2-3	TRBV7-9	TGTGCCAGCAGCCTCCGAGGGAGTAAGGGTGATACGCAGTATTTT	CASSLRGSKGDTQYF
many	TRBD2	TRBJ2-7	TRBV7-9	TGTGCCAGCAGTTTAGCGGGCGAGCAGTACTTC	CASSLAGEQYF
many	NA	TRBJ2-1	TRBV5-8	TGTGCCAGCAGCCCCCTCACGGGAACCTACAATGAGCAGTTCTTC	CASSPLTGTYNEQFF
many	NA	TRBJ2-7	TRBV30	TGTGCCTGGAGTGTACAGGTCGAAAACGAGCAGTACTTC	CAWSVQVENEQYF
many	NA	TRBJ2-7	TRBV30	TGTGCCGTCTCGACGGTACACGAGCAGTACTTC	CAVSTVHEQYF
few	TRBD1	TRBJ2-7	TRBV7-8	TGTGCCAGCAGCCGACCTTTAGGGGGCATCGACGAGCAGTACTTC	CASSRPLGGIDEQYF
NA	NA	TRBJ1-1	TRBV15	TGTGTCACCAGCAGACAGGCATTGAACACTGAAGCTTTCTTT	CVTSRQALNTEAFF
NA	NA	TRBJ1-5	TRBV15	TGTGCCACCAGCAGGGCAAGGAGGAGTAGCAATCAGCCCCAGCATTTT	CATSRARRSSNQPQHF
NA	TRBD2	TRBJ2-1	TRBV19	TGTGCCAGTAGTGGGACTAGCGGGACCTACAATGAGCAGTTCTTC	CASSGTSGTYNEQFF
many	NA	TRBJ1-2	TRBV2	TGTGCCAGCAGTTTAAAGACGGACGGCTATGGCTACACCTTC	CASSLKTDGYGYTF
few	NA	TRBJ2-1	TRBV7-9	TGTGCCAGCAACGGTGGGGGGCGTTTGTATGAGCAGTTCTTC	CASNGGGRLYEQFF
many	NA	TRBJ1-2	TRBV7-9	TGTGCCAGCAGCCGTTGGGAGAATAACTATGGCTACACCTTC	CASSRWENNYGYTF
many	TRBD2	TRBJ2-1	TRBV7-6	TGTGCCAGCAGCTCTACTAGCGGGAGGTCGTATGAGCAGTTCTTC	CASSSTSGRSYEQFF
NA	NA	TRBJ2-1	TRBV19	TGTGCCAGTAGCCTGGAGGGATCCTACAATGAGCAGCTCTTC	CASSLEGSYNEQLF
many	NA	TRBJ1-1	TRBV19	TGTGCCAGCAGCTTAGGGCAGGGCGGCACTGAAGCTTTCTTT	CASSLGQGGTEAFF
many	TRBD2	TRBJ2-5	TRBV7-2	TGTGCCAGCAGCTTCGGGACTAGCGGGACTGGAGAGACCCAGTACTTC	CASSFGTSGTGETQYF
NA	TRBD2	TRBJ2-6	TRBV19	TGTGCCAGTAGTATAGATCGGTTGGGGAGGGTAGGCTCTGGGGCCAACGTCCTGACTTTC	CASSIDRLGRVGSGANVLTF
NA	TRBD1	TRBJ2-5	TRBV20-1	TGCAGTGCTCAGGACAGGGTGAGGAGGGTCCAAGAGACCCAGTACTTC	CSAQDRVRRVQETQYF
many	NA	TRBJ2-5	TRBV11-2	TGTGCCAGCAGCTTTGGTGTCTTCCCGGAGACCCAGTACTTC	CASSFGVFPETQYF
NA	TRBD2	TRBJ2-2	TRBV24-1	TGTGCCACCAGTGCCTGGACTAGCGGGAACACCGGGGAGCTGTTTTTT	CATSAWTSGNTGELFF
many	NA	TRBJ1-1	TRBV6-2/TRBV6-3	TGTGCCAGCAGATGGGTCCCCATGAACACTGAAGCTTTCTTT	CASRWVPMNTEAFF
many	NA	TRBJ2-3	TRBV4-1	TGCGCCAGCAGCTCTCTCGGGGGACTCCGCACAGATACGCAGTATTTT	CASSSLGGLRTDTQYF
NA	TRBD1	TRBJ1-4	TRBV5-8	TGTGCCAGCAGCGAAAACGCCGGGACAGGGGATGAAAAACTGTTTTTT	CASSENAGTGDEKLFF
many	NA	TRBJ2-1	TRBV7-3	TGTGCCAGCAGCTATGGAGCAGGGCCCTACAATGAGCAGTTCTTC	CASSYGAGPYNEQFF
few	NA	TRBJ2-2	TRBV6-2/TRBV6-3	TGTGCCAGCAGTACCCGTCGGGGTCACGGGGAGCTGTTTTTT	CASSTRRGHGELFF
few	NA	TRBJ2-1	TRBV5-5	TGTGCCAGCAGCTTTCAAGGTAATAGCAATGAGCAGTTCTTC	CASSFQGNSNEQFF
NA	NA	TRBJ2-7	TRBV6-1	TGTGCCAGCAGTGTCTCCGGGACAATGTACGAGCAGTACTTC	CASSVSGTMYEQYF
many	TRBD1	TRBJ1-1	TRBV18	TGTGCCAGCTCAAGAGCCGGGACAGGGCAGACTGAAGCTTTCTTT	CASSRAGTGQTEAFF
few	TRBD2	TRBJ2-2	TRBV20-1	TGCAGTGCCCGACGACTAGCGGGAGGGCCTGTATCTGCCGGGGAGCTGTTTTTT	CSARRLAGGPVSAGELFF
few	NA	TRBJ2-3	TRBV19	TGTGCCAGTAGTATGGGCAGGGCGGCAGATACGCAGTATTTT	CASSMGRAADTQYF
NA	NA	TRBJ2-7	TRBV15	TGTGCCACCAGCAGACCTCTGGTCGACGAGCAGTACTTC	CATSRPLVDEQYF